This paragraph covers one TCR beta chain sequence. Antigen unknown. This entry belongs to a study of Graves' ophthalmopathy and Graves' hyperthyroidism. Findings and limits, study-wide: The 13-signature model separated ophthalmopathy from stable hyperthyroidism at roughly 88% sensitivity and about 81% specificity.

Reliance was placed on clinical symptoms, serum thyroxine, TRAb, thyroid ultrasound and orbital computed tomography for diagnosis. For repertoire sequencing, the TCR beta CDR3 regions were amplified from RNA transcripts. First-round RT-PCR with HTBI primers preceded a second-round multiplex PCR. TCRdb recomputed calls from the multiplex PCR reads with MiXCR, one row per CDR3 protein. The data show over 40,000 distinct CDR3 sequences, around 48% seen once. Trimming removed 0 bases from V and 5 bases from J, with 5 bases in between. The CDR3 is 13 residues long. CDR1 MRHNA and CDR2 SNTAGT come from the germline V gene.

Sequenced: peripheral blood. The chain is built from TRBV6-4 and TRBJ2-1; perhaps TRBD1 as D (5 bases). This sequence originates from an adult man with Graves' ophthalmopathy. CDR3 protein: CASSDSDNNEQFF. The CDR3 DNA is TGTGCCAGCAGTGACTCGGACAACAATGAGCAGTTCTTC.